These 9 T cell receptor beta chains came from one sample sequenced in a study of T-cell memory formation after mild COVID-19. TCRdb analysed the 5' RACE reads with MiXCR anew, one entry per CDR3 protein. The sample consists of 300,000 to 350,000 distinct CDR3 sequences, roughly an eighth of them appearing once. Sequenced input: PBMCs or a T cell subset sorted from them (not recorded which). All receptors derive from a man aged 18 to 30 who had mild COVID-19 (a few samples of this study predate the infection). Cell type and time point are not known.

In this sample, this clonotype turned up a few times. The chain has TRBV5-4 and TRBJ2-1, with D possibly being TRBD2 (6 bases). There are 15 residues in the CDR3. Germline lookup yields CDR1 SGHNT and CDR2 YYREEE (reference sequence). The V end was cut by 5 bases, the J end by 6 bases, with 18 bases between. In DNA form, the CDR3 reads TGTGCCAGCAGTCCAGGAGGGGCGATTTCCAATGAGCAGTTCTTC. Translating gives CASSPGGAISNEQFF.

This chain connects TRBV7-2 to TRBJ2-6; D ambiguous. Trimming stripped 2 bases from V and 0 bases from J, with 8 bases between. Germline loops: CDR1 SGHTA, CDR2 FQGNSA. CDR3 length equals 16 residues. The CDR3 coding sequence is TGTGCCAGCAGCTTAACATGGGGCTCTGGGGCCAACGTCCTGACTTTC. This codes for CASSLTWGSGANVLTF.

This clonotype was picked up many times. The chain carries TRBV6-5 and TRBJ2-3, with a possible D match to TRBD2 (6 bases). Trimming cost V 8 bases and J 0 bases, with 15 bases left between them. The CDR3 totals 15 residues. Germline values: CDR1 MNHEY, CDR2 SVGAGI. CDR3 region: CASRLGVTSTDTQYF. The CDR3 DNA sequence: TGTGCCAGCCGACTAGGGGTGACTAGCACAGATACGCAGTATTTT.

The chain uses TRBV7-2 and TRBJ2-1; D might be TRBD2 (6 bases). Germline V gene sequence: CDR1 SGHTA, CDR2 FQGNSA. The V end was cut by 7 bases, the J end by 9 bases, with 10 bases between. This CDR3 has 11 amino acids. This CDR3 is CASNLSGEQFF. The CDR3 bases are TGTGCCAGCAATCTTAGCGGTGAGCAGTTCTTC.

This clonotype was counted only a few times. The CDR3 region is CSAPLSGRETQYF. The CDR3 nucleotides read TGCAGTGCTCCCCTATCGGGCAGAGAGACCCAGTACTTC. The rearrangement uses TRBV20-1 and TRBJ2-5; no definite D call. The V gene lost 5 bases and the J gene lost 4 bases, with 14 bases spanning the gap. CDR1 is DFQATT and CDR2 is SNEGSKA in the germline V gene (reference sequence). This CDR3 region has 13 residues.

Here the CDR3 reads CASSFPGMDEQYF. The CDR3 coding sequence is TGTGCCAGCAGCTTCCCAGGAATGGACGAGCAGTACTTC. V and J are TRBV4-2 and TRBJ2-7; no clear D gene. Germline values: CDR1 LGHNA, CDR2 YNFKEQ. V was pared by 5 bases and J by 5 bases, with 13 bases between. This CDR3 is built from 13 residues.

The sample holds a few counts of this clonotype. This chain joins TRBV13 and TRBJ2-3, with a possible D match to TRBD2 (5 bases). V lost 1 base and J 2 bases, leaving 16 bases between the germline ends. Germline V gene lookup returns CDR1 PRHDT and CDR2 FYEKMQ (reference sequence). This CDR3 comprises 17 residues. As DNA, the CDR3 is TGTGCCAGCAGCTTAGCGGCGGGTGGTTCTACCACAGATACGCAGTATTTT. Translated, it gives CASSLAAGGSTTDTQYF.

This clonotype was picked up a small number of times. This sequence joins TRBV6-2 or TRBV6-3 and TRBJ2-3; D call uncertain. The V end was cut by 3 bases, the J end by 6 bases, with 7 bases between. CDR3 length: 12 residues. Germline CDR1 MNHEY, CDR2 SVGEGT. CDR3 nucleotide sequence: TGTGCCAGCAGTTATCCAATGGATACGCAGTATTTT. It codes for CASSYPMDTQYF.

This chain joins TRBV29-1 and TRBJ2-5; 11 bases fit TRBD2. Germline loops: CDR1 SQVTM, CDR2 ANQGSEA. The CDR3 spans 19 residues. V was clipped by 0 bases and J by 5 bases; unmatched bases: 17. CDR3 in amino acids: CSVEDWEWDSGGAEETQYF. Written as DNA, the CDR3 is TGCAGCGTTGAAGATTGGGAGTGGGATAGCGGGGGGGCCGAGGAGACCCAGTACTTC.